Listed below are T cell receptor beta chains from one sample, sequenced in a study of CDR3 diversity in severe acne. One entry per CDR3 protein, called by TCRdb with MiXCR from the PCR reads. This sample has roughly 100,000 distinct CDR3 sequences, with around 56% found just once. What was sequenced was blood. The source is a male donor with acne. Each CDR3 is given with its conserved first and last residue. The D gene is left open where the match is weak. Size is stated for part of the rows, as once, few or many counts, or as a class when the clone is expanded.

D,J,size,V,DNA,CDR3
TRBD1,TRBJ2-7,many,TRBV2,TGTGCCAGCAGCCCCGGGACAGGGTCCTACGAGCAGTACTTC,CASSPGTGSYEQYF
TRBD1,TRBJ2-6,-,TRBV7-9,TGTGCCAGCAGCTTAAGGGGCCCGGGACAGGGCTCTGGGGCCAACGTCCTGACTTTC,CASSLRGPGQGSGANVLTF
TRBD2,TRBJ2-5,many,TRBV5-1,TGCGCCAGCAGCTTGGCCTTACTAGCGGGACTCCGGGAGACCCAGTACTTC,CASSLALLAGLRETQYF
-,TRBJ1-1,few,TRBV7-2,TGTGCCAGCAGCCCCCGGGCGGGAATGAACACTGAAGCTTTCTTT,CASSPRAGMNTEAFF
-,TRBJ2-5,-,TRBV16,TGTGCCAGCAGCCAATTCTATAGGGAAATTGGAGAGACCCAGTACTTC,CASSQFYREIGETQYF
-,TRBJ1-5,-,TRBV7-8,TGTGCCAGCAGCTTAGTGGTGGGGCCCCAGCATTTT,CASSLVVGPQHF
TRBD1,TRBJ1-2,many,TRBV9,TGTGCCAGCAGCGGGGGAACTACAGGGGATGGCTACACCTTC,CASSGGTTGDGYTF
TRBD2,TRBJ2-2,-,TRBV7-3,TGTGCCAGCAGCTTAGGCCTAGCGGGAGTAGGCGGGGAGCTGTTTTTT,CASSLGLAGVGGELFF
-,TRBJ2-3,many,TRBV5-1,TGCGCCAGCAGCTTTACAGGGTTCACAGATACGCAGTATTTT,CASSFTGFTDTQYF
-,TRBJ2-6,-,TRBV4-1,TGCGCCAGCAGCCTTAGTGATTCTGGGGCCAACGTCCTGACTTTC,CASSLSDSGANVLTF
-,TRBJ1-3,-,TRBV5-5,TGTGCCAGCAGCTTGACGGACAATAGCCGCTCTGGAAACACCATATATTTT,CASSLTDNSRSGNTIYF
-,TRBJ2-2,-,TRBV5-1,TGCGCCAGCGCGGGGTCTAGCCCTATCACCGGGGAGCCGTTTTTT,CASAGSSPITGEPFF
TRBD1,TRBJ1-2,-,TRBV7-9,TGTGCCAGCAGCTTGGAACAGGGGATAGGTGACTACACCTTC,CASSLEQGIGDYTF
TRBD2,TRBJ2-1,-,TRBV7-8,TGTGCCAGCAGCAAAACTAGCGGGAGCTTGCAGTTCTTC,CASSKTSGSLQFF
-,TRBJ2-5,medium-sized,TRBV12-3/TRBV12-4,TGTGCCAGCAGTCGGGACTTCCAAGAGACCCAGTACTTC,CASSRDFQETQYF
-,TRBJ2-5,-,TRBV29-1,TGCAGCGCCAGGGTGCCCTATCTTCAAGAGACCCAGTACTTC,CSARVPYLQETQYF
TRBD1,TRBJ1-5,-,TRBV10-3,TGTGCCATCAGTGAGTCCGGACAGGGGGTAGGAAAGCCCCAGCATTTT,CAISESGQGVGKPQHF
TRBD1,TRBJ1-1,-,TRBV7-9,TGTGCCAGCAGCAAACCGGGACAGATGAACACTGAAGCTTTCTTT,CASSKPGQMNTEAFF
-,TRBJ1-2,-,TRBV29-1,TGCAGCGTTGCGGTCCGACCGTATGGCTACACCTTC,CSVAVRPYGYTF
-,TRBJ1-6,many,TRBV29-1,TGCAGCGTTGGGGGGGACGGTTCACCCCTCCACTTT,CSVGGDGSPLHF
TRBD1,TRBJ2-7,-,TRBV7-2,TGTGCCAGCAGCCCACCGACAGGGGGCCTACATTTCACCTACGAGCAGTACTTC,CASSPPTGGLHFTYEQYF
-,TRBJ2-1,many,TRBV13,TGTGCCAGCAGCTCCGGGAGATCCTACAATGAGCAGTTCTTC,CASSSGRSYNEQFF
TRBD1,TRBJ1-2,-,TRBV24-1,TGTGCCAACACCTTCGACAGGGGAAGGATCTATGGCTACACCTTC,CANTFDRGRIYGYTF
-,TRBJ1-2,-,TRBV4-1,TGCGCCAGCAGCCAAGATGGCGACATCTATGGCTACACCTTC,CASSQDGDIYGYTF
-,TRBJ1-1,-,TRBV20-1,TGCAGTGAAAGGAGTGGTTACACTGAAGCTTTCTTT,CSERSGYTEAFF
-,TRBJ2-2,many,TRBV20-1,TGCAGTGCTAGAGAGCCGAACACCGGGGAGCTGTTTTTT,CSAREPNTGELFF
TRBD2,TRBJ2-1,-,TRBV20-1,TGCAGTGCTAGAGCGGGACTAGCGGGTGAGCAGTTCTTC,CSARAGLAGEQFF
-,TRBJ1-2,-,TRBV12-3/TRBV12-4,TGTGCCAGCACCCTGGGTGGCAGGGGAACCCTTAACTATGGCTACACCTTC,CASTLGGRGTLNYGYTF
TRBD1,TRBJ2-6,once,TRBV24-1,TGTGCCACCAGTGATAGGACAGGAATCTCTGGGGCCAACGTCCTGACTTTC,CATSDRTGISGANVLTF
TRBD2,TRBJ2-7,-,TRBV20-1,TGCAGTGCTAGGACTAGCGCAAACTACGAGCAGTACTTC,CSARTSANYEQYF
-,TRBJ1-1,-,TRBV10-2,TGCGCCAGCAGTGAGCCGGGCAGGGGAACTGAAGCTTTCTTT,CASSEPGRGTEAFF
-,TRBJ1-4,-,TRBV7-2,TGTGCCAGCAGCTTCAATGGGATAGGGGAAAAACTGTTTTTT,CASSFNGIGEKLFF
TRBD1,TRBJ2-6,-,TRBV12-3/TRBV12-4,TGTGCCAGCAGCACGGGACAGGGGAGATCTGGGGCCAACGTCCTGACTTTC,CASSTGQGRSGANVLTF
-,TRBJ2-7,-,TRBV20-1,TGCAGTGAACTCGGACCGAAACAAGAGACCTACGAGCAGTACTTC,CSELGPKQETYEQYF
-,TRBJ1-4,few,TRBV6-1,TGTGCCAGCAGCCGGGACGCCGGGGCTAATGAAAAACTGTTTTTT,CASSRDAGANEKLFF
TRBD2,TRBJ2-3,medium-sized,TRBV7-8,TGTGCCAGCAGCTTAGAAGGGACTAGCGGTGGAGGGTGGGATACGCAGTATTTT,CASSLEGTSGGGWDTQYF
-,TRBJ1-5,many,TRBV7-2,TGTGCCAGCAGCTTAGGTTTCGGGCCGCTCAATCAGCCCCAGCATTTT,CASSLGFGPLNQPQHF
-,TRBJ2-2,-,TRBV3-1,TGTGCCAGCAGCCAAGCTGGGACCGGGGGGCTGTTTTTT,CASSQAGTGGLFF
-,TRBJ1-1,few,TRBV2,TGTGCCAGCAGGGCGGGCACTGAAGCTTTCTTT,CASRAGTEAFF
-,TRBJ2-1,-,TRBV25-1,TGTGCCAGCGTGAGTGAGCAGTTCTTC,CASVSEQFF
TRBD1,TRBJ1-5,many,TRBV6-2/TRBV6-3,TGTGCCAGCAGTTACTCAGGGACAGGGAACAATCAGCCCCAGCATTTT,CASSYSGTGNNQPQHF
-,TRBJ1-6,many,TRBV6-1,TGTGCCAGCAGTGAGGACAGTACCAATTCACCCCTCCACTTT,CASSEDSTNSPLHF
-,TRBJ2-4,-,TRBV15,TGTGCCACCAGCTCCTCAACAGCGGAAGGGGCCAAAAACGTTCAGTACTTC,CATSSSTAEGAKNVQYF
-,TRBJ2-1,-,TRBV28,TGTGCCAGCAGCGCCTGGGGAAATGGGCAGTCCTTC,CASSAWGNGQSF
-,TRBJ2-1,-,TRBV7-6,TGTGCCAGCAGCCAAGGCTTCGAGCAAGAGACCCAGTACAATGAGCAGTTCTTC,CASSQGFEQETQYNEQFF
-,TRBJ2-3,many,TRBV5-8,TGTGCCAGCAGCTTGCGCCGGGATACGCAGTATTTT,CASSLRRDTQYF
-,TRBJ2-2,-,TRBV5-4,TGCGCCAGCAGCCGAGGGGTTGGAATAATAAACACCGGGGAGCTGTTTTTT,CASSRGVGIINTGELFF
-,TRBJ2-2,many,TRBV5-1,TGCGCCAGCAGCCCGCCGACAGGTAACACCGGGGAGCTGTTTTTT,CASSPPTGNTGELFF
TRBD2,TRBJ2-1,many,TRBV7-8,TGTGCCAGCAGCCCGCGGGTGGAAGCGGGAAACTCCTACAATGAGCAGTTCTTC,CASSPRVEAGNSYNEQFF
TRBD2,TRBJ2-7,-,TRBV5-6,TGTGCCAGCAGCTTAGGGGATAGCGGGAACGAGCAGTACTTC,CASSLGDSGNEQYF
-,TRBJ1-4,-,TRBV4-1,TGCGCCAGCAGCCAGTTCGGACAGCCTAGGGGGGAAAAACTGTTTTTT,CASSQFGQPRGEKLFF
TRBD2,TRBJ2-5,-,TRBV14,TGTGCCAGCAGCCAAAGACTAGCGGGAGTGGGTGAGACCCAGTACTTC,CASSQRLAGVGETQYF
-,TRBJ2-1,many,TRBV24-1,TGTGCCACCAGTGATTTCTCCGGGAGCTCCTACAATGAGCAGTTCTTC,CATSDFSGSSYNEQFF
-,TRBJ2-5,-,TRBV7-9,TGTGCCAGCAGCCCCCATAGCCTGGACTCCCAAGAGACCCAGTACTTC,CASSPHSLDSQETQYF